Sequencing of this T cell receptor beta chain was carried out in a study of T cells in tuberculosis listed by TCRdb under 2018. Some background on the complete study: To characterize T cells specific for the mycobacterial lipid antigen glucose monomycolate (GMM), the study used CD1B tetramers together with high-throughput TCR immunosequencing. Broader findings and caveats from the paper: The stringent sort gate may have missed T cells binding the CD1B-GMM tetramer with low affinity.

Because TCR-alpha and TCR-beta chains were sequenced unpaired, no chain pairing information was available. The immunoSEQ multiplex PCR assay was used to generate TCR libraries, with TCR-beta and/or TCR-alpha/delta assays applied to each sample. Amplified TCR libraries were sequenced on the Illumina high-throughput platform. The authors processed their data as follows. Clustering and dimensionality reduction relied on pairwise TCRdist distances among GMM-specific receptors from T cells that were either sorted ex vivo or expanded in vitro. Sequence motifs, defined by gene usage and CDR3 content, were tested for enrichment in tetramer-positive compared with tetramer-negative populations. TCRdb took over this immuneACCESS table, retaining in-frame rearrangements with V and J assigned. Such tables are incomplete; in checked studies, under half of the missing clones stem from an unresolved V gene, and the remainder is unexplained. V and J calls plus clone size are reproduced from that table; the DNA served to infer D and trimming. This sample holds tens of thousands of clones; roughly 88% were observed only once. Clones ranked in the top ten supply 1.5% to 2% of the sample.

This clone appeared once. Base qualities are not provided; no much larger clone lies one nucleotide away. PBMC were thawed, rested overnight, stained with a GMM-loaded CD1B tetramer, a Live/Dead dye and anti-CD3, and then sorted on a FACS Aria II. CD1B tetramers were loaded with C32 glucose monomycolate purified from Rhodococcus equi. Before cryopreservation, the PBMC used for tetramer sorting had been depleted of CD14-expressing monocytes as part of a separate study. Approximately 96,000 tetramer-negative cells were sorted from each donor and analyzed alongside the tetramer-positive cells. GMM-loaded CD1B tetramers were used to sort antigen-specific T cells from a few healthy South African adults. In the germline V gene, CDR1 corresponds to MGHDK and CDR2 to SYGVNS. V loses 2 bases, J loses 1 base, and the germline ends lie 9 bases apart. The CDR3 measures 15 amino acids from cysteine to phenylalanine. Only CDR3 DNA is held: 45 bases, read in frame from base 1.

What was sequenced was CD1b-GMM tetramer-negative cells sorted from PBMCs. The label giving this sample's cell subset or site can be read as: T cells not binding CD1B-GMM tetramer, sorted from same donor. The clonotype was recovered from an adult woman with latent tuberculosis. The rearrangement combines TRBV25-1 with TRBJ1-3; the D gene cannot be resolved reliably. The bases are TGTGCCAGCAGTGAAAGAGGGTGGTCTGGAAACACCATATATTTT. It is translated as CASSERGWSGNTIYF.